The source of this TCR beta chain is a study of T cell changes during pregnancy in multiple sclerosis. The V and J ends lost 6 bases and 2 bases, in that order; junction bases with no gene match: 8. Per germline, CDR1 SGHAT and CDR2 FQNNGV. The CDR3 contains 15 residues. The data were produced by immunoSEQ multiplex PCR, yet TCRdb's version contains in-frame clones alone and is incomplete. Here the sample spans about 24,000 clones, 90% being singletons. This chain uses TRBV11-2 with TRBJ2-7; 9 bases fit TRBD1. The sample was CD8+ T cells from peripheral blood mononuclear cells, taken in the third trimester of pregnancy. This receptor was identified in a female donor in good health, enrolled as a control in a pregnancy study. This CDR3 reads CASREPGQGPYEQYF. In nucleotides, the CDR3 is TGTGCCAGCAGGGAGCCGGGACAGGGCCCCTACGAGCAGTACTTC.